What follows is one T cell receptor (beta chain) and its context. What it binds is not known. The sample originates from a study of CD8 T cells in ankylosing spondylitis. TCRdb called the 5' RACE reads again in MiXCR, with one record for every CDR3 protein. The sample contains roughly 200,000 distinct CDR3 sequences, 20% to 30% of which appear only once. Findings and caveats of the study: The authors reported significant enrichment of disease-linked clones in matched ankylosing spondylitis synovial fluid. Ankylosing spondylitis blood appeared to carry a characteristic TCR beta motif of roughly eight highly homologous variants.

CDR1 and CDR2 from the germline V gene are LGHNA and YNFKEQ. V lost 0 bases, J lost 5 bases, and 17 bases lay in between. The length of the CDR3 is 17 residues. V and J are TRBV4-2 and TRBJ2-1, with D uncertain. The receptor comes from a male donor with ankylosing spondylitis or in good health (not recorded which). Sequenced material: blood, either unsorted or a sorted T cell fraction (not recorded which). In nucleotides, the CDR3 is TGTGCCAGCAGCCAAGACGGACCGACTCAGCATAACAATGAGCAGTTCTTC. This gives the protein CASSQDGPTQHNNEQFF.